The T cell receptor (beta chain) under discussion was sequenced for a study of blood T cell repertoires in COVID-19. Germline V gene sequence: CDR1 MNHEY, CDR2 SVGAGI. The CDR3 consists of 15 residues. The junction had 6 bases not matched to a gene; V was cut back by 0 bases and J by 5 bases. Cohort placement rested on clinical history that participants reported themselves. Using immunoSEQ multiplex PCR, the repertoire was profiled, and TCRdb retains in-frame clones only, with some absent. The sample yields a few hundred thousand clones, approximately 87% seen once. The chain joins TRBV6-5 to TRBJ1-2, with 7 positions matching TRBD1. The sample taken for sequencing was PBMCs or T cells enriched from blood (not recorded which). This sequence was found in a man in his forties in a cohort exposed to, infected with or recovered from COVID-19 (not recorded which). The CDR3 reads CASSYSQGGQYGYTF. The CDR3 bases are TGTGCCAGCAGTTACTCGCAGGGGGGTCAATATGGCTACACCTTC.